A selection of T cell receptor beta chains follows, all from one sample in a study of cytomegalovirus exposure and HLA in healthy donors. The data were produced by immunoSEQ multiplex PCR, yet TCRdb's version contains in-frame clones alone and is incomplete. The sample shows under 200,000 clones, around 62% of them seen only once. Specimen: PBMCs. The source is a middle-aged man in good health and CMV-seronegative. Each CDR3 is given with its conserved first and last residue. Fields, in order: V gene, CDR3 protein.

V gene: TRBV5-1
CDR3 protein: CASSFDGDYGYTF

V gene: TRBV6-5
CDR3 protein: CASSYGITGDTEAFF

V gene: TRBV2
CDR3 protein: CASRLAGNNEQFF

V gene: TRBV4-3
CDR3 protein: CASSQDSWTELAFF

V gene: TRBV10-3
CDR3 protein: CAISEPFSGGGEDTQYF

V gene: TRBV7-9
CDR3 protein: CASSSTGPSYEQYF

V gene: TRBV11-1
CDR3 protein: CASSLNRQAKNTEAFF

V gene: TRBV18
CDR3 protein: CASSPGPKNEQFF

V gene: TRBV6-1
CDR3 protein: CASNPFWQGSYEQYF

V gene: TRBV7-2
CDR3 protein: CASSVSGTVVYEQYF

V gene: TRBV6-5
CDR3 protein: CASSYYRETGELFF

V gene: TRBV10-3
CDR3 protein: CAISIQGAAGELFF

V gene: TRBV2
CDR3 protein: CASSAGGEGYQPQHF

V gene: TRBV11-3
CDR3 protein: CASSLGTGQSYEQYF

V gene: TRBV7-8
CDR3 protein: CASSQPQGPTYEQYF

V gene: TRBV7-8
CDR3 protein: CASSLASITNTEAFF

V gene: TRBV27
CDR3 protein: CASRTPTSGGDTGELFF

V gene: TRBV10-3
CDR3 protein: CALGVPATDTQYF

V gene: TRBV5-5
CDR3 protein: CASSFRRDYEQYF

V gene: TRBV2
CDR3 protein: CASTRGYGEKLFF

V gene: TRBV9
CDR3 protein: CASSPRQGLNTEAFF

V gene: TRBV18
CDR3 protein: CASSPRGSSTGELFF

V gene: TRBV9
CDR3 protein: CASSVDAGSGNTIYF

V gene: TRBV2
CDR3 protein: CASSSPGTGGNQPQHF

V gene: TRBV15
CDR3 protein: CATSRPDREYEQYF

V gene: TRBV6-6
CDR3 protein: CASSYSIFSSGQYF

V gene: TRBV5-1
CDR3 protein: CASSQAVNTEAFF

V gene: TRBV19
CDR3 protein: CASRDRGQETQYF

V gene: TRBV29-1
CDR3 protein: CSVEERRLEEYNEQFF

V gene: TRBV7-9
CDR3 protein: CASSLSGTGYSYEQYF

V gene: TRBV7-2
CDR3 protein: CASSLDLGRSGYTF

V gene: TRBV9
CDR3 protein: CASSVGGDRRPYEQYF

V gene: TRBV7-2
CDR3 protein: CAGEAGAQNEQFF

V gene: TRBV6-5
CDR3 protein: CASRSAGGHSPLHF

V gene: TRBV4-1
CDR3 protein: CASSQGGPAGSSGNTIYF

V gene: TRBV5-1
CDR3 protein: CASSATGTVSYEQYF

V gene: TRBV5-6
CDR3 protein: CASSLWGDTGELFF

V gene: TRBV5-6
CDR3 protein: CASSSPVGLAGVTDTQYF

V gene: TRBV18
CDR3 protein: CASWERERVTGELFF

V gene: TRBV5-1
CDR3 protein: CASRPGTGNSGNTIYF